This TCR beta chain stems from a study of T cells in Graves' hyperthyroidism and ophthalmopathy. There were TCR beta CDR3 regions amplified from RNA transcripts. First-round RT-PCR targeting the TCR CDR3 was performed with the HTBI primer set. From the multiplex PCR reads, TCRdb called clonotypes with MiXCR, one entry per CDR3 protein. The sample records 600,000 or so distinct CDR3 sequences, 14% being singletons. Investigators excluded patients with uncontrolled infection, other autoimmune disease, pregnancy or lactation. In making diagnoses, clinical symptoms, serum thyroxine and TRAb, thyroid ultrasound and orbital computed tomography were all used. Whole-study results and caveats: Most clonotypes expanded in thyroid above 0.001 were likewise present in blood.

Regarding this clonotype: What it binds is unknown. A much larger clone lies one base from this, so it may be a read error.

Germline V CDR1 and CDR2: DFQATT, SNEGSKA (reference sequence). The CDR3 runs to 16 residues. V was trimmed by 4 bases and J by 2 bases, leaving 21 bases between them. This TCR derives from a woman between 18 and 29 years old with Graves' ophthalmopathy. Sequences were obtained from blood. The chain joins TRBV20-1 to TRBJ2-7; D could derive from TRBD1 or TRBD2 (5 bases each). The CDR3 protein is CSAIPGPGAPPYEQYF. DNA for the CDR3: TGCAGTGCTATTCCGGGGCCCGGGGCCCCCCCCTACGAGCAGTACTTC.